This T cell receptor beta chain was profiled in a study of OX40 agonist ivuxolimab in advanced cancers. Background for the entire study: The costimulatory receptor OX40 (CD134) was targeted by ivuxolimab, a fully human IgG2 agonistic monoclonal antibody. Intravenous ivuxolimab was administered to patients every 2 weeks at six dose levels: 0.01, 0.1, 0.3, 1.5, 3 and 10 mg/kg. Of the roughly 52 dose-escalation patients, hepatocellular carcinoma was present in around 20, melanoma in approximately 15, renal cell carcinoma in 9 and head and neck cancer in 9. In the dose-escalation cohort, 82.7% of patients were male, and the mean age was around 60 years, with a range of 23 to 79. Prior anti-PD-1, anti-PD-L1 or anti-CTLA-4 therapy was permitted, and checkpoint inhibitors had been received by about two fifths of dose-escalation patients. Three dose-escalation patients achieved partial responses, one with hepatocellular carcinoma and two with cutaneous melanoma. The purpose of peripheral TCRbeta sequencing was to test whether ivuxolimab changed TCR sequence diversity and led to clonal T-cell expansion. The paper covers the monotherapy dose-escalation part of the phase I ivuxolimab trial, which included N of about 56 patients. Paper-wide results and their limitations: The antigen specificity of the peripheral T cells that underwent clonal expansion was not determined. Clonal expansion of both CD4+ and CD8+ blood T cells was observed from baseline to week 6 at doses 0.1 to 3.0 mg/kg. Low levels of normalized T-cell clonal expansion were also seen in some patients who did not respond. In the 0.1-3.0 mg/kg groups, partial responders had among the lowest normalized peripheral clonal expansion, particularly in CD8+ T cells. After ivuxolimab, more expanded clones were found on average in CD8+ T cells than in CD4+ T cells.

The CDR3 holds 15 amino acids from the cysteine to the phenylalanine. CDR3 DNA is the only sequence kept; it has 45 bases, read in frame from the first base. V lost 3 bases and J lost 6 bases; the stretch between them is 17 bases long. The germline V gene supplies CDR1 MGHRA and CDR2 YSYEKL. The trial excluded patients who had a history of autoimmune disease or who were on systemic immunosuppression. Peripheral blood for TCR sequencing was collected from all dose cohorts at baseline, on cycle 4 day 1, and on cycle 7 day 1. The samples were drawn from a first-in-human, open-label, multicenter phase I dose-escalation trial of ivuxolimab. Adults with locally advanced or metastatic head and neck squamous cell, hepatocellular, melanoma or renal cell carcinoma were enrolled in the trial. Before TCR sequencing, CD4+ and CD8+ T cells were separately sorted from peripheral blood. Comments on this clone: No cognate antigen has been identified for it. It has no much larger one-base neighbor in the sample; base qualities were not kept.

To sequence the TCRbeta CDR3 region, genomic DNA was isolated from the sorted cells. The immunoSEQ Assay was used for sequencing of TCRbeta CDR3 regions. TCRdb mirrors the immuneACCESS table, restricted to in-frame sequences. Some clones are absent from its copies; in checked studies, under half trace to an unresolved V gene, and the reason for the others is unknown. This sample comprises tens of thousands of clones, over 70% of them detected only once. The ten top clones hold about 5% of the sample. This sequence originates from an adult with an advanced solid tumor such as melanoma, head and neck, liver or kidney cancer. Source: CD4+ or CD8+ T cells sorted from blood, taken in a trial of the OX40 agonist ivuxolimab. The sequence joins TRBV4-1 to TRBJ1-1; the D gene is possibly TRBD1, with 6 bases matching. CDR3 region: CASSHADSKYSEAFF. The DNA reads as follows: TGCGCCAGCAGCCATGCGGACAGCAAGTACTCTGAAGCTTTCTTT.